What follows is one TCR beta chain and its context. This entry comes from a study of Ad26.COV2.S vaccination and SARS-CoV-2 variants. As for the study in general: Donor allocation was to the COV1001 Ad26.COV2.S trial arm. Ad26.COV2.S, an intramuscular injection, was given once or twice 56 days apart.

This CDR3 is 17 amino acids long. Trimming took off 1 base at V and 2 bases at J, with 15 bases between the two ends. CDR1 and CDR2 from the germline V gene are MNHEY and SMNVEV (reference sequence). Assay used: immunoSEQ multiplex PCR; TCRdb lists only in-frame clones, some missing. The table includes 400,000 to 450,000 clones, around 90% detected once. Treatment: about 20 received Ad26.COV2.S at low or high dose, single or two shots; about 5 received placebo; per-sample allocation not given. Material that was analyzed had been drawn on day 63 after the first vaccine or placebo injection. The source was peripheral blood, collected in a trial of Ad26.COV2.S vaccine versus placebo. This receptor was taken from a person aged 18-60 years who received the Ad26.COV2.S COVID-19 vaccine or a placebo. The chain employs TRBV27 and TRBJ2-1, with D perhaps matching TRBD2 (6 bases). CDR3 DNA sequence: TGTGCCAGCAGTTTATACCGGGAGCCCCGCCCCTACAATGAGCAGTTCTTC. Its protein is CASSLYREPRPYNEQFF.